These 11 T cell receptor beta chains were all obtained from the same sample, sequenced in a study of glioma-infiltrating T cells after dendritic cell vaccination. Using immunoSEQ multiplex PCR, the repertoire was profiled, and TCRdb retains in-frame clones only, with some absent. Here the sample spans some 70,000 clones, around four fifths being singletons. Specimen: blood, collected before dendritic cell vaccination. The receptors come from a human donor with glioblastoma.

This chain links TRBV6-1 with TRBJ2-7; D unclear. Germline CDR1 is MNHNS and CDR2 is SASEGT. V was trimmed by 6 bases and J by 7 bases, leaving 19 bases between them. CDR3 length: 14 residues. CDR3 sequence (DNA): TGTGCCAGCAGCACGACTTACGACCAGTGGGAGCAGTACTTC. This codes for CASSTTYDQWEQYF.

The J gene is TRBJ1-4, the V gene TRBV28; 8 bases are shared with TRBD1. This CDR3 spans 17 amino acids. V was clipped by 2 bases and J by 5 bases; unmatched bases: 10. Germline V gives CDR1 MDHEN, CDR2 SYDVKM. The CDR3, as DNA: TGTGCCAGCAGTTTAGGTGACAGGGGTAAAGAGAATGAAAAACTGTTTTTT. Its translation: CASSLGDRGKENEKLFF.

This rearrangement joins TRBV28 to TRBJ2-5; 9 bases align to TRBD2. Germline-derived CDR1 and CDR2 are MDHEN and SYDVKM. The CDR3 is 13 amino acids. After removal of 10 bases from V and 3 bases from J, the junction contained 6 bases not matched to a gene. CDR3 loop: CATLLAGEETQYF. CDR3 coding DNA: TGTGCCACCCTCTTAGCGGGGGAAGAGACCCAGTACTTC.

The chain is built from TRBV6-1 and TRBJ2-3, with D unresolved. The V end lost 3 bases, the J end lost 8 bases, and 18 bases lay between the germline ends. This CDR3 spans 15 amino acids. The V gene's germline CDR1 is MNHNS and CDR2 SASEGT. The DNA for the CDR3 is TGTGCCAGCAGTGAGCCGACCCGGGTCCTCTCTACGCAGTATTTT. Amino acids: CASSEPTRVLSTQYF.

The chain links TRBV29-1 to TRBJ2-2; D is undetermined. V lost 7 bases and J lost 7, with 10 bases in between. Looked up from germline, CDR1 is SQVTM and CDR2 is ANQGSEA. The CDR3 sequence is 11 residues long. The CDR3 DNA reads TGCAGCGCCCATGGTAGCGGGGAGCTGTTTTTT. The encoded protein is CSAHGSGELFF.

CDR3 loop: CASSPMTSGKSEQYF. Written as DNA, the CDR3 is TGTGCCAGCAGTCCGATGACTAGCGGGAAAAGCGAGCAGTACTTC. The chain joins TRBV2 to TRBJ2-7; TRBD2 aligns across 11 bases. The V gene end was trimmed by 5 bases and the J gene end by 6 bases; junction bases not matched to a gene: 9. The germline V gene encodes CDR1 SNHLY and CDR2 FYNNEI. This CDR3 is built from 15 residues.

The CDR3 loop reads CASSQGYRYYSNQPQHF. The DNA of the CDR3 is TGTGCCAGCAGCCAAGGTTACCGCTATTATAGCAATCAGCCCCAGCATTTT. J is TRBJ1-5 and V is TRBV14; D is ambiguous. Trimming removed 1 base from V and 0 bases from J, with 13 bases in between. This CDR3 has 17 amino acids. Per germline, CDR1 SGHDN and CDR2 FVKESK. Together with reference TRBV14 and TRBJ1-5, the CDR3 gives the full variable domain: EAGVTQFPSHSVIEKGQTVTLRCDPISGHDNLYWYRRVMGKEIKFLLHFVKESKQDESGMPNNRFLAERTGGTYSTLKVQPAELEDSGVYFCASSQGYRYYSNQPQHFGDGTRLSIL.

The chain combines TRBV18 with TRBJ2-7; TRBD1 agrees at 8 bases. Germline CDR1 KGHSH, CDR2 LQKENI. V was clipped by 5 bases and J by 1 base; unmatched bases: 4. The length of the CDR3 is 14 residues. The CDR3 protein is CASSDQGASYEQYF. For the CDR3, the DNA is TGTGCCAGCTCAGACCAGGGGGCGTCCTACGAGCAGTACTTC.

The V gene is TRBV6-5, the J gene TRBJ2-7; the match to TRBD2 covers 8 bases. The length of the CDR3 is 15 residues. Germline values: CDR1 MNHEY, CDR2 SVGAGI. Trimming took 2 bases from V and 4 from J; bases not matched to a gene: 7. The CDR3 nucleotides read TGTGCCAGCAGTTACACCCGGGGGGGCCCGTACGAGCAGTACTTC. Amino acids: CASSYTRGGPYEQYF.

J is TRBJ2-7 and V is TRBV5-1, with D tentatively TRBD1 (6 bases). Trimming removed 0 bases from V and 6 bases from J, with 10 bases in between. Germline loops: CDR1 SGHRS, CDR2 YFSETQ. CDR3 size: 13 residues. DNA for the CDR3: TGCGCCAGCAGCTTGGGGACAGTAAGCGAGCAGTACTTC. Residues: CASSLGTVSEQYF.

The gene calls are TRBV5-1 and TRBJ2-5; perhaps TRBD1 as D (6 bases). The closer fit of TRBJ2-7 to the DNA end suggests the J call may be wrong. Germline loops: CDR1 SGHRS, CDR2 YFSETQ. This CDR3 spans 12 amino acids. CDR3 in DNA: TGCGCCAGCAGCGTCGGGACACCCGAGCAGTACTTC. Translating gives CASSVGTPEQYF.